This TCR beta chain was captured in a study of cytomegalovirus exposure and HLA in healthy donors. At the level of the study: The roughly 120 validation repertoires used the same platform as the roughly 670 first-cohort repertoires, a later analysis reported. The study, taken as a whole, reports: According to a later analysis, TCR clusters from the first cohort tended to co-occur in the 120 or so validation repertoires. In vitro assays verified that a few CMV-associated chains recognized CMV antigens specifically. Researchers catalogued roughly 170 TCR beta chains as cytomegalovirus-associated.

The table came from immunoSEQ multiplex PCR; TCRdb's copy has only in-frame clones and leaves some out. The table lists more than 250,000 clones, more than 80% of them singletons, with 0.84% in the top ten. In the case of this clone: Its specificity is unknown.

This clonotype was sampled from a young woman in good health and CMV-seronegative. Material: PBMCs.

The CDR3 nucleotides read TGTGCCAGCAGCTTAGCCCTGCTATCTGGTGAGCAGTTCTTC. It codes for CASSLALLSGEQFF. This chain links TRBV7-2 with TRBJ2-1; D is unclear. The germline V and J ends were trimmed by 0 bases and 9 bases, with 12 bases remaining between them. The CDR3 is 14 residues long. Germline V lookup: CDR1 SGHTA, CDR2 FQGNSA.